Listed below are T cell receptor beta chains from one sample, sequenced in a study of T cells in Graves' hyperthyroidism and ophthalmopathy. Using its own MiXCR run on the multiplex PCR reads, TCRdb lists one record per CDR3 protein. Among around 350,000 distinct CDR3 sequences listed, roughly 14% were seen once. The source material was blood. The source is a young woman with Graves' ophthalmopathy. Each CDR3 is given with its conserved first and last residue. The D gene is left open where the match is weak. Not every row has a clone size; where given, it reads once, few, many or a size class.

TRBJ2-7 | many | . | TRBV6-1 | TGTGCCAGCAGCCCCGGGACACTGTACGAGCAGTACTTC | CASSPGTLYEQYF
TRBJ1-6 | many | . | TRBV2 | TGTGCCAGCAGGAAGGGTCAGGGCACCTATAATTCACCCCTCCACTTT | CASRKGQGTYNSPLHF
TRBJ1-5 | many | . | TRBV13 | TGTGCCAACCTAACGGGACGGAAAAGAAATCAGCCCCAGCATTTT | CANLTGRKRNQPQHF
TRBJ2-2 | many | . | TRBV2 | TGTGCCAGCATCGCCGCGGGCAGGACCGGGGAGCTGTTTTTT | CASIAAGRTGELFF
TRBJ2-7 | many | TRBD2 | TRBV10-3 | TGTGCCACGACACCCGGACTAGCGGGGGCCTACGAGCAGTACTTC | CATTPGLAGAYEQYF
TRBJ1-1 | many | . | TRBV20-1 | TGCAGTGCTAGGCGGGGCGGGGCACTTGAAGCTTTCTTT | CSARRGGALEAFF
TRBJ2-7 | many | . | TRBV7-9 | TGTGCCAGCAGCCGAGCCTACGAGCAGTACTTC | CASSRAYEQYF
TRBJ2-2 | . | . | TRBV27 | TGTGCCACCCGAAGGGGTATCGGGGAGCTGTTTTTT | CATRRGIGELFF
TRBJ2-1 | few | . | TRBV9 | TGTGCCAGCGCGGGACAGTTCAATGAGCAGTTCTTC | CASAGQFNEQFF
TRBJ2-1 | . | . | TRBV27 | TGTGCCAGCAGGGGCCAGGTCTACAATGAGCAGTTCTTC | CASRGQVYNEQFF
TRBJ1-6 | many | TRBD1 | TRBV12-3/TRBV12-4 | TGTGCCAGCAGTTTAATGCTTCAGGGGGCTCCAAATTCACCCCTCCACTTT | CASSLMLQGAPNSPLHF
TRBJ1-1 | few | TRBD1 | TRBV9 | TGTGCCAGCAGCGCCCGGACAGGGGGAACTGAAGCTTTCTTT | CASSARTGGTEAFF
TRBJ1-3 | many | . | TRBV3-1 | TGTGCCAGCAGCCAGAGAAAGGGGGTCCCTGGAAACACCATATATTTT | CASSQRKGVPGNTIYF
TRBJ2-7 | many | TRBD1 | TRBV6-1 | TGTGCCAAACATTCTGACAGGGTCGATCTCTCGTACGAGCAGTACTTC | CAKHSDRVDLSYEQYF
TRBJ1-4 | many | TRBD1 | TRBV5-1 | TGCGCCAGCACGGGACAGGGAAATGAAAAACTGTTTTTT | CASTGQGNEKLFF
TRBJ2-3 | many | TRBD1 | TRBV5-1 | TGCGCCAGCAGCCTCCGACAGGGACCAGATACGCAGTATTTT | CASSLRQGPDTQYF
TRBJ2-7 | many | . | TRBV28 | TGTGCCAGCAGTTTTTCTACAGGCGAGCAGTACTTC | CASSFSTGEQYF
TRBJ1-2 | many | TRBD1 | TRBV4-2 | TGTGCCAGCAGCCAAGAAGCCCCGACAGGGGGATATGGCTACACCTTC | CASSQEAPTGGYGYTF
TRBJ2-5 | once | . | TRBV7-9 | TGTGCCAGCAGCTTCGGAAGCGCTCTAGTCCAAGAGACCCAGTACTTC | CASSFGSALVQETQYF
TRBJ2-3 | many | TRBD1 | TRBV7-7 | TGTGCTAGCAGCTTAAGAACCCCCGGGACAGGGTCAGATACGCAGTATTTT | CASSLRTPGTGSDTQYF
TRBJ2-2 | many | . | TRBV6-2/TRBV6-3 | TGTGCCAGCAGCTTGGACACGATAGGCGGGGAGCTGTTTTTT | CASSLDTIGGELFF
TRBJ1-4 | many | TRBD1 | TRBV20-1 | TGCAGTGCTGGACTGGGACAGCCGCGGAAACTGTTTTTT | CSAGLGQPRKLFF
TRBJ1-2 | many | . | TRBV12-3/TRBV12-4 | TGTGCCAGCAGTTTTCTCGGCTCGGGAGGCTACACCTTC | CASSFLGSGGYTF
TRBJ2-3 | few | . | TRBV5-1 | TGCGCCAGCAGCTCGGGGGAAGGGGCAGATACGCAGTATTTT | CASSSGEGADTQYF
TRBJ1-5 | . | . | TRBV20-1 | TGCAGTGCTAGTACCGGGACCGATAGCAATCAGCCCCAGCATTTT | CSASTGTDSNQPQHF
TRBJ2-1 | many | . | TRBV5-6 | TGTGCCAGCAGCTCAAGTTCAGGGCAGGGAGAAGTCAATGAGCAGTTCTTC | CASSSSSGQGEVNEQFF
TRBJ2-1 | . | TRBD2 | TRBV12-3/TRBV12-4 | TGTGCCAGCAGCCAAAGGTCTAGCGGGGGGGGGGTAGACCAGTTCTTC | CASSQRSSGGGVDQFF
TRBJ1-2 | . | TRBD1 | TRBV5-6 | TGTGCCAGCAGCCTGCTCCTTGGACAGGTGGACACCTTC | CASSLLLGQVDTF
TRBJ1-1 | many | . | TRBV7-9 | TGTGCCAGCAAGCAATTGCGGGAGGGCTTGAACACTGAAGCTTTCTTT | CASKQLREGLNTEAFF
TRBJ2-3 | many | . | TRBV28 | TGTGCCAGCGGTCAGGGCCTCTCGAGCACAGATACGCAGTATTTT | CASGQGLSSTDTQYF
TRBJ1-1 | once | TRBD1 | TRBV12-3/TRBV12-4 | TGTGCCAGCAGTTTAACCGGGGCCGGGACAGGGGGGACTGAAGCTTTCTTT | CASSLTGAGTGGTEAFF
TRBJ1-3 | . | TRBD1 | TRBV5-6 | TGTGCCAGCATCCTTGACAGGGGCGGAAACACCATATATTTT | CASILDRGGNTIYF
TRBJ2-3 | many | . | TRBV7-2 | TGTGCCAGCAGCTTAGACGGCCTCACAGATACGCAGTATTTT | CASSLDGLTDTQYF
TRBJ1-2 | . | TRBD1 | TRBV7-3 | TGTGCCAGCAGCTTAGGTGGTCACAGGGGCGCAAATTCTGTCTTCAGAGGCTACACCTTC | CASSLGGHRGANSVFRGYTF
TRBJ1-5 | many | TRBD1 | TRBV5-6 | TGTGCCAGCAGCAGTGGGACAGCGCGCAATCAGCCCCAGCATTTT | CASSSGTARNQPQHF
TRBJ2-3 | many | . | TRBV11-2 | TGTGCCAGCAGCAATCGTGGGGTGGGCACAGATACGCAGTATTTT | CASSNRGVGTDTQYF
TRBJ1-4 | many | . | TRBV18 | TGTGCCAGCTCACCAAGCAGGGTGGGAGAAAAACTGTTTTTT | CASSPSRVGEKLFF
TRBJ1-3 | many | . | TRBV6-1 | TGTGCCAGCAGTGAATGGCAGATGCTAAACACCATATATTTT | CASSEWQMLNTIYF
TRBJ2-4 | many | . | TRBV27 | TGTGCCAGCAGTTTATCGGTAGCGGTAAACATTCAGTACTTC | CASSLSVAVNIQYF
TRBJ1-2 | many | . | TRBV18 | TGTGCCAGCTCACCATCGGCTGGTAACTATGGCTACACCTTC | CASSPSAGNYGYTF
TRBJ2-3 | . | TRBD1 | TRBV28 | TGTGCCAGCAGCTCCGTGGGGACAGGGGCAGATACGCAGTATTTT | CASSSVGTGADTQYF